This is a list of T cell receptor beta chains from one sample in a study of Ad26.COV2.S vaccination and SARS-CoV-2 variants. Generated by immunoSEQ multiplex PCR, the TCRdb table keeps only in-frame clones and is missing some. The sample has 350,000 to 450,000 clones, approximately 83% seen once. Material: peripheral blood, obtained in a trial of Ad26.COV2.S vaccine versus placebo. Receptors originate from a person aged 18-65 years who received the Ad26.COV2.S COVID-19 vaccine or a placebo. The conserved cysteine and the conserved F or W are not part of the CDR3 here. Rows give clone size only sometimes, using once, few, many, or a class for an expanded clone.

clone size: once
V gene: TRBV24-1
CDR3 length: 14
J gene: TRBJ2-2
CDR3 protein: ATSDLKAANTGELF

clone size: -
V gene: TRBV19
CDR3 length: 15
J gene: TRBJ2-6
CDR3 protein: ASSIGVGASGANVLT

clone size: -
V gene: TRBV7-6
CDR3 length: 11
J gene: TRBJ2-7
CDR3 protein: ASSAGPNYEQY

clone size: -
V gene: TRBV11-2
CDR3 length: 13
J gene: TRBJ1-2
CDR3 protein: ASSLWGQLNYGYT

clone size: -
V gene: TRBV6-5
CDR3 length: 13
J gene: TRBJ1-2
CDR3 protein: ASSFLGVGSYGYT

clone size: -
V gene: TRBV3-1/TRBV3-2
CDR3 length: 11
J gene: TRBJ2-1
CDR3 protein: ASSQAWDRETL

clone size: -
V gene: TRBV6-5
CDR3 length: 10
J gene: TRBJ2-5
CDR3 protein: ASSYSTKTQY

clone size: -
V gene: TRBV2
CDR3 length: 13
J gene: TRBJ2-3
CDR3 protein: ASSEDRMSTDTQY

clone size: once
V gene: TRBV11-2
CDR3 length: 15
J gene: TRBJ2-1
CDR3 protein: ASSSRTVREVNNEQF

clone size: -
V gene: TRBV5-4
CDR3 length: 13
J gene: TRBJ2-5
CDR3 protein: ASSPRPANGETQY

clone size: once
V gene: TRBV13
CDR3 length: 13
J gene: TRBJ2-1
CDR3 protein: ASSSRDYKLNEQF

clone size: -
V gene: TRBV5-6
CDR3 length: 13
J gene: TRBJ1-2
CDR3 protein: ASSLARRTAYGYT

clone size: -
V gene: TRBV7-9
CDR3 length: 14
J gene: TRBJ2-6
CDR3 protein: ASRRGGSTGANVLT

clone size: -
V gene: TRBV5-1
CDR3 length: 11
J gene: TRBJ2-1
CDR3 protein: ASSLGLYGEQF

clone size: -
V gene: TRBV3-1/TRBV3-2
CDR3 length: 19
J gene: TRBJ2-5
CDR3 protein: ASSQGIPTYASGPKSETQY

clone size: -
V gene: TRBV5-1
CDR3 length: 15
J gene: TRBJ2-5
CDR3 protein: ASRTGTSGGPRETQY

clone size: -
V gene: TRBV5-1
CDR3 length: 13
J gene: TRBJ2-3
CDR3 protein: ASSHQRGSTDTQY

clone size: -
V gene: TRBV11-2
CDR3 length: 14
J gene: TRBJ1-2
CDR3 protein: ASSLVGRQPFYGGT

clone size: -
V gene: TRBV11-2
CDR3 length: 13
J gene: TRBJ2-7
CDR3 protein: ASSPTGAGGYEQY

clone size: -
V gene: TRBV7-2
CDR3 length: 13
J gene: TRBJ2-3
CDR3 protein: ASSLERGGADTQY

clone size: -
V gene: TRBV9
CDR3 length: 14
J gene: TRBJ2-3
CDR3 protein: ASSGVAGMGTDTQY

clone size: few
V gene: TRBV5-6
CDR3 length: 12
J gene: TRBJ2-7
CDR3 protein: ASSLTGPAYEQY

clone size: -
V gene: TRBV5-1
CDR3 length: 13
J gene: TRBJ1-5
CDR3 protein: ASSLEPGGNQPQH

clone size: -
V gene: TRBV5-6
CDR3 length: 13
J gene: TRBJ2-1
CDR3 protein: ASSSPEAPYNEQF

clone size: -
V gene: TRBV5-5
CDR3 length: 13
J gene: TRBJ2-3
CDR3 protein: ASRAGTVSTDTQY

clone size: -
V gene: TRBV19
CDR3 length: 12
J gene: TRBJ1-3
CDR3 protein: ASSWTGSGNTIY

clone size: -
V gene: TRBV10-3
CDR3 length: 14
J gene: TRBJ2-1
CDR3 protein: AISAQGPSSYNEQF

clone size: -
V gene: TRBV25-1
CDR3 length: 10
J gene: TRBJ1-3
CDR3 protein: ASSESGNTIY

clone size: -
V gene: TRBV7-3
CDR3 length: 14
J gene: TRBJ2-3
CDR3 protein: ASSVGPKKGTDTQY

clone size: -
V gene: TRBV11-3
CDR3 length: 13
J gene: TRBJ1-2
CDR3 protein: ASSLGFGGAYGYT

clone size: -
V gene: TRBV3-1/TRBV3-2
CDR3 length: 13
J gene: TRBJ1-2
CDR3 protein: ASSPRGRTVYGYT

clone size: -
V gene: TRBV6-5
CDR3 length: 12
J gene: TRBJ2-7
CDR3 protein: ASSRLAGSSEQY

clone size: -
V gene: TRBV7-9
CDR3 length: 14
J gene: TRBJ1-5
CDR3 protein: ASSPSGQGVSQPQH

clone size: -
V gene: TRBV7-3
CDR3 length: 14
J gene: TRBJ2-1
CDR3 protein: ASSLNPSGSYNEQF

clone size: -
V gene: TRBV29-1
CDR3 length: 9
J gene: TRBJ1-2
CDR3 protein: SATRGNGYT

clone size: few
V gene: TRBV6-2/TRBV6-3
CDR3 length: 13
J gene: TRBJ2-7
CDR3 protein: ASSPRRGEGDEQY